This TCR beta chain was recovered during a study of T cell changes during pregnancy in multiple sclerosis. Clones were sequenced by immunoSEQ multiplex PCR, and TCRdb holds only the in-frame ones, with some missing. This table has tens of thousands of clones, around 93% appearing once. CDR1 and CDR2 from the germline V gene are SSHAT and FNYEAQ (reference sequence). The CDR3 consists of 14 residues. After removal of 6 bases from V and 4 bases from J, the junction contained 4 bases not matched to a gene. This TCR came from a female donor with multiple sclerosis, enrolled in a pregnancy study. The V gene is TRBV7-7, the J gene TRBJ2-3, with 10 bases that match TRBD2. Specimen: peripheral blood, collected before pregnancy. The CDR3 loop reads CASSSGGLADTQYF. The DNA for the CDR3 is TGTGCCAGCAGTAGCGGGGGGTTGGCAGATACGCAGTATTTT.